This T cell receptor beta chain originates from a study of shared clonotypes between healthy human individuals. Looked up from germline, CDR1 is MDHEN and CDR2 is SYDVKM. Deletions cut 2 bases from V and 0 bases from J, with 11 bases between. There are 15 residues in the CDR3. For this clone: Its cognate antigen is unknown.

The authors ran the assay at deep level. Produced via immunoSEQ multiplex PCR; TCRdb's table is partial and in-frame only. This sample carries a few million clones, about 92% of them seen once, and the ten largest clones take around 0.4%. Study results and limitations: Represented diversity (both genetic and exposure-history) was limited by the small number of donors.

CD4+ cells were split into CD45RA+ naive and CD45RA-negative memory subsets. This chain links TRBV28 with TRBJ2-7, with D uncertain. The receptor was isolated from a man aged 18 to 30 in good health. Some clones in this sample may be carry-over from other donors' samples. The sample was naive CD4+ T cells from PBMCs. As to subset: CD45RA+ positively selected. This chain's CDR3 is CASSLHRDYSYEQYF. The DNA of the CDR3 is TGTGCCAGCAGTTTACACAGAGATTACTCCTACGAGCAGTACTTC.